This is a list of T cell receptor beta chains from one sample in a study of T-cell reconstitution after alpha-beta-depleted transplantation in children. TCRdb ran MiXCR on the PCR reads and lists one entry per CDR3 protein. The sample carries more than 200,000 distinct CDR3 sequences, roughly 15% recorded once. The material sequenced was PBMCs, mostly from graft donor cells, taken 360 days after TCRalphabeta/CD19-depleted stem cell transplant. The origin of the receptors is a male patient aged 2-15 years who had a stem cell transplant for acute lymphoblastic leukemia, so the T cells may come from the graft donor. Both conserved end residues are trimmed from each CDR3. D genes are given only for firm matches.

v_gene	j_gene	d_gene	CDR3aa
TRBV7-2	TRBJ2-5	.	ASSWERTWEETQY
TRBV10-3	TRBJ2-3	TRBD1	AISAPQGASDTQY
TRBV5-1	TRBJ2-3	TRBD1	ASSLKSGGSTDTQY
TRBV7-9	TRBJ2-7	.	ASSKGVTNVLEQY
TRBV20-1	TRBJ1-6	TRBD1	SARDRDRVNSPLH
TRBV7-6	TRBJ1-4	.	ASSLGGTREKLF
TRBV2	TRBJ1-1	TRBD1	ASSGQGNTEAF
TRBV24-1	TRBJ2-1	TRBD1	ATSDSGMGQEGDEQF
TRBV28	TRBJ2-7	.	ASSLLQGVDYEQY
TRBV5-1	TRBJ2-2	.	ASSLEAPRGELF
TRBV20-1	TRBJ2-7	TRBD1	SAGTGTVTYEQY
TRBV5-1	TRBJ2-1	.	ASSLVNQGFSPYNEQF
TRBV18	TRBJ2-1	TRBD1	ASSPRDRATHEQF
TRBV6-1	TRBJ2-5	.	ASSKPGDYGTQY
TRBV20-1	TRBJ2-2	TRBD2	SAGAGGNTGELF
TRBV11-1	TRBJ2-7	.	ASSFPRASPHYEQY